This T cell receptor (beta chain) is from a study of blood T cell repertoires in COVID-19. Study-wide context: Samples representing acute and convalescent COVID-19 were sourced from the United States, Italy and Spain. T cells, B-cell-depleted T cells, or PBMCs supplied cDNA or gDNA.

Original analysis: From reference gene primer amplification, estimates of nucleated cell counts were derived. Libraries were prepared by immunoSEQ multiplex PCR; TCRdb keeps only in-frame clonotypes and omits some of them. Clonal size and the V and J genes are those of that table, whereas D and trimming came from the DNA. The sample lists about 320,000 clones; roughly 85% were seen once. Germline CDR1 reads SNHLY; CDR2 reads FYNNEI. The CDR3 sequence is 15 residues long. V lost 2 bases and J 0 bases, leaving 10 bases between the germline ends. This TCR was recovered from a human donor in a cohort sampled during active COVID-19. The genes are TRBV2 and TRBJ1-2; no clear D. Sequencing was carried out using peripheral blood. The CDR3 DNA follows: TGTGCCAGCAGTGAATTGGTGCAGACTAACTATGGCTACACCTTC. It yields the protein CASSELVQTNYGYTF.